Listed below are T cell receptor beta chains from one sample, sequenced in a study of blood T cell repertoires in COVID-19. Data came from immunoSEQ multiplex PCR; TCRdb stores just in-frame clones and leaves some out. The sample yields around 30,000 clones, around four fifths seen once. Sequencing was done on a sample of peripheral blood. Receptor source: a woman in her sixties or seventies with active or convalescent COVID-19. The CDR3 runs from the conserved cysteine through the conserved F or W. D genes are given only for firm matches. Size values are once, few and many counts, or a class for expanded clones, and some rows have none.

d_call: TRBD2
j_call: TRBJ2-3
v_call: TRBV9
clone_size: NA
cdr3_aa: CASSVGGGSTDTQYF
cdr3_nt: TGTGCCAGCAGCGTAGGGGGGGGAAGCACAGATACGCAGTATTTT

d_call: NA
j_call: TRBJ1-2
v_call: TRBV27
clone_size: NA
cdr3_aa: CARIAGRKNGYTF
cdr3_nt: TGTGCCAGAATAGCAGGGCGAAAGAATGGCTACACCTTC

d_call: NA
j_call: TRBJ1-5
v_call: TRBV4-1
clone_size: NA
cdr3_aa: CASSQVGGFSQPQHF
cdr3_nt: TGCGCCAGCAGCCAAGTTGGAGGGTTCAGTCAGCCCCAGCATTTT

d_call: NA
j_call: TRBJ1-2
v_call: TRBV2
clone_size: NA
cdr3_aa: CASSEVGRLSGYTF
cdr3_nt: TGTGCCAGCAGTGAAGTGGGCAGGCTAAGTGGCTACACCTTC

d_call: TRBD1
j_call: TRBJ2-7
v_call: TRBV5-6
clone_size: NA
cdr3_aa: CASRYGQGGNGEQYF
cdr3_nt: TGTGCCAGCAGATATGGACAGGGGGGGAACGGCGAGCAGTACTTC

d_call: TRBD1
j_call: TRBJ2-7
v_call: TRBV14
clone_size: NA
cdr3_aa: CASRASGGFRPYEQYF
cdr3_nt: TGTGCCAGCAGGGCTTCAGGGGGCTTCCGCCCCTACGAGCAGTACTTC

d_call: NA
j_call: TRBJ2-6
v_call: TRBV19
clone_size: NA
cdr3_aa: CASGWSHASSGANVLTF
cdr3_nt: TGTGCCAGTGGGTGGAGCCATGCCAGCTCTGGGGCCAACGTCCTGACTTTC

d_call: NA
j_call: TRBJ1-4
v_call: TRBV10-3
clone_size: once
cdr3_aa: CAISPGYGEKLFF
cdr3_nt: TGTGCCATCAGTCCAGGGTATGGTGAAAAACTGTTTTTT

d_call: NA
j_call: TRBJ2-1
v_call: TRBV11-3
clone_size: NA
cdr3_aa: CASSLNAASTQFF
cdr3_nt: TGTGCCAGCAGCTTAAACGCCGCCAGTACACAGTTCTTC

d_call: NA
j_call: TRBJ1-1
v_call: TRBV19
clone_size: NA
cdr3_aa: CASSIQGFEAFF
cdr3_nt: TGTGCCAGTAGTATCCAGGGGTTTGAAGCTTTCTTT

d_call: TRBD1
j_call: TRBJ1-4
v_call: TRBV5-6
clone_size: NA
cdr3_aa: CASSPTGQGNEKLFF
cdr3_nt: TGTGCCAGCAGCCCTACGGGACAGGGCAATGAAAAACTGTTTTTT

d_call: NA
j_call: TRBJ1-1
v_call: TRBV7-8
clone_size: NA
cdr3_aa: CASSLYFEAFF
cdr3_nt: TGTGCCAGCAGCCTTTACTTTGAAGCTTTCTTT

d_call: TRBD2
j_call: TRBJ2-1
v_call: TRBV29-1
clone_size: NA
cdr3_aa: CSASTSGSEQFF
cdr3_nt: TGCAGCGCCTCCACTAGCGGGAGTGAGCAGTTCTTC

d_call: TRBD2
j_call: TRBJ2-5
v_call: TRBV5-1
clone_size: NA
cdr3_aa: CASQAAGGPEETQYF
cdr3_nt: TGCGCCAGCCAGGCAGCGGGGGGGCCCGAAGAGACCCAGTACTTC

d_call: NA
j_call: TRBJ1-2
v_call: TRBV7-2
clone_size: once
cdr3_aa: CASSLQGRDYGYTF
cdr3_nt: TGTGCCAGCAGTTTACAGGGTCGGGACTATGGCTACACCTTC

d_call: TRBD1
j_call: TRBJ1-2
v_call: TRBV10-3
clone_size: NA
cdr3_aa: CAISPTGQVNYGYTF
cdr3_nt: TGTGCCATCAGCCCCACCGGACAGGTCAACTATGGCTACACCTTC

d_call: TRBD1
j_call: TRBJ1-1
v_call: TRBV5-4
clone_size: NA
cdr3_aa: CASMLGGKNTEAFF
cdr3_nt: TGTGCCAGCATGCTAGGGGGCAAGAACACTGAAGCTTTCTTT

d_call: TRBD2
j_call: TRBJ2-1
v_call: TRBV7-2
clone_size: NA
cdr3_aa: CASSLLGTSVNEQFF
cdr3_nt: TGTGCCAGCAGCTTATTAGGGACTAGCGTCAATGAGCAGTTCTTC

d_call: TRBD1
j_call: TRBJ1-2
v_call: TRBV11-2
clone_size: NA
cdr3_aa: CASSSSGQGAYGYTF
cdr3_nt: TGTGCCAGCAGCTCCTCGGGACAGGGTGCCTATGGCTACACCTTC

d_call: NA
j_call: TRBJ1-2
v_call: TRBV19
clone_size: NA
cdr3_aa: CASSIRGGEILGYTF
cdr3_nt: TGTGCCAGTAGTATCCGAGGGGGAGAAATCCTCGGCTACACCTTC

d_call: TRBD2
j_call: TRBJ2-3
v_call: TRBV30
clone_size: NA
cdr3_aa: CAWSQWAGDGDTQYF
cdr3_nt: TGTGCCTGGAGTCAATGGGCGGGAGATGGAGATACGCAGTATTTT

d_call: TRBD1
j_call: TRBJ2-3
v_call: TRBV2
clone_size: NA
cdr3_aa: CASSSLDRGREDTQYF
cdr3_nt: TGTGCCAGCAGTTCCTTGGACAGGGGGCGAGAAGATACGCAGTATTTT

d_call: NA
j_call: TRBJ1-3
v_call: TRBV9
clone_size: NA
cdr3_aa: CASSLESSSGNTIYF
cdr3_nt: TGTGCCAGCAGCTTGGAGAGTAGCTCTGGAAACACCATATATTTT

d_call: NA
j_call: TRBJ2-5
v_call: TRBV18
clone_size: NA
cdr3_aa: CASSPPRSALRETQYF
cdr3_nt: TGTGCCAGCTCACCACCGAGGTCGGCACTACGGGAGACCCAGTACTTC

d_call: TRBD2
j_call: TRBJ2-5
v_call: TRBV30
clone_size: NA
cdr3_aa: CAWSLPATSALGGTQYF
cdr3_nt: TGTGCCTGGAGTCTACCGGCGACTAGCGCCCTAGGTGGGACCCAGTACTTC

d_call: NA
j_call: TRBJ2-7
v_call: TRBV5-1
clone_size: once
cdr3_aa: CASSLVQGWNEQYF
cdr3_nt: TGCGCCAGCAGCTTGGTGCAGGGATGGAACGAGCAGTACTTC

d_call: NA
j_call: TRBJ1-1
v_call: TRBV7-2
clone_size: NA
cdr3_aa: CASSFDRYTAEAFF
cdr3_nt: TGTGCCAGCAGCTTCGACAGATATACTGCAGAAGCTTTCTTT

d_call: NA
j_call: TRBJ1-1
v_call: TRBV6-4
clone_size: NA
cdr3_aa: CASSAGRNTEAFF
cdr3_nt: TGTGCCAGCAGCGCAGGGCGGAACACTGAAGCTTTCTTT

d_call: NA
j_call: TRBJ2-1
v_call: TRBV7-2
clone_size: NA
cdr3_aa: CASSLVPSSNEQFF
cdr3_nt: TGTGCCAGCAGCTTAGTTCCTAGCAGTAATGAGCAGTTCTTC

d_call: TRBD2
j_call: TRBJ2-1
v_call: TRBV5-1
clone_size: NA
cdr3_aa: CASSLGTSGGLGNEQFF
cdr3_nt: TGCGCCAGCAGCCTCGGGACTAGCGGGGGACTGGGGAATGAGCAGTTCTTC

d_call: TRBD1
j_call: TRBJ2-3
v_call: TRBV30
clone_size: NA
cdr3_aa: CASSGGSSTDTQYF
cdr3_nt: TGTGCCTCCTCAGGGGGTTCGAGCACAGATACGCAGTATTTT

d_call: TRBD2
j_call: TRBJ2-2
v_call: TRBV12-5
clone_size: NA
cdr3_aa: CASGLQAGGRNTGELFF
cdr3_nt: TGTGCTAGTGGTTTACAAGCGGGGGGGCGAAACACCGGGGAGCTGTTTTTT

d_call: TRBD1
j_call: TRBJ1-2
v_call: TRBV5-4
clone_size: NA
cdr3_aa: CASSLEGQGGRGYGYTF
cdr3_nt: TGTGCCAGCAGCTTGGAGGGACAGGGAGGGCGTGGCTATGGCTACACCTTC

d_call: TRBD1
j_call: TRBJ2-7
v_call: TRBV4-3
clone_size: NA
cdr3_aa: CASSQHLTGQGAYEQYF
cdr3_nt: TGCGCCAGCAGCCAACACCTAACGGGACAGGGGGCCTACGAGCAGTACTTC

d_call: NA
j_call: TRBJ2-5
v_call: TRBV24-1
clone_size: NA
cdr3_aa: CATSDLRDYQETQYF
cdr3_nt: TGTGCCACCAGTGATTTACGGGACTACCAAGAGACCCAGTACTTC

d_call: NA
j_call: TRBJ1-5
v_call: TRBV27
clone_size: NA
cdr3_aa: CASSFRGADQPQHF
cdr3_nt: TGTGCCAGCAGTTTCCGCGGGGCGGATCAGCCCCAGCATTTT

d_call: TRBD1
j_call: TRBJ2-3
v_call: TRBV25-1
clone_size: few
cdr3_aa: CASSDRDRGTDTQYF
cdr3_nt: TGTGCCAGCAGTGACAGGGACAGGGGGACAGATACGCAGTATTTT

d_call: NA
j_call: TRBJ1-2
v_call: TRBV4-3
clone_size: NA
cdr3_aa: CASSQDEGRGYTF
cdr3_nt: TGCGCCAGCAGCCAAGATGAGGGTCGGGGCTACACCTTC

d_call: NA
j_call: TRBJ2-7
v_call: TRBV7-9
clone_size: NA
cdr3_aa: CASSPTPGVNSYEQYF
cdr3_nt: TGTGCCAGCAGCCCAACCCCCGGGGTAAACTCCTACGAGCAGTACTTC

d_call: NA
j_call: TRBJ2-3
v_call: TRBV28
clone_size: NA
cdr3_aa: CASSFQDTQYF
cdr3_nt: TGTGCCAGCAGTTTTCAAGATACGCAGTATTTT

d_call: TRBD2
j_call: TRBJ2-3
v_call: TRBV6-5
clone_size: NA
cdr3_aa: CASSYNVAGDGTQYF
cdr3_nt: TGTGCCAGCAGTTACAATGTAGCGGGAGATGGTACGCAGTATTTT

d_call: NA
j_call: TRBJ1-2
v_call: TRBV7-2
clone_size: NA
cdr3_aa: CASSLRSQGNYGYTF
cdr3_nt: TGTGCCAGCAGCTTACGGAGCCAGGGGAACTATGGCTACACCTTC

d_call: TRBD1
j_call: TRBJ2-7
v_call: TRBV25-1
clone_size: NA
cdr3_aa: CASSWDRGYEQYF
cdr3_nt: TGTGCCAGCAGTTGGGACAGGGGCTACGAGCAGTACTTC

d_call: TRBD1
j_call: TRBJ2-7
v_call: TRBV18
clone_size: NA
cdr3_aa: CASSLPGTGGLEQYF
cdr3_nt: TGTGCCAGCTCACTCCCCGGGACAGGGGGCCTCGAGCAGTACTTC

d_call: NA
j_call: TRBJ1-5
v_call: TRBV3-1/TRBV3-2
clone_size: once
cdr3_aa: CASSQDRGPNQPQHF
cdr3_nt: TGTGCCAGCAGCCAAGATCGGGGTCCGAATCAGCCCCAGCATTTT